Each of the 14 T cell receptor beta chains below was sequenced from the same sample in a study of cytomegalovirus exposure and HLA in healthy donors. Both 60 Vbeta primers and 13 Jbeta primers went into the PCR. TCRdb's table, derived via immunoSEQ multiplex PCR, lists solely in-frame clones and lacks some. Found here are some 140,000 clones, over 70% of them singletons; the top ten hold 10% to 15%. Sequencing input: PBMCs. The source is a man aged 25 to 40 in good health and CMV-seropositive.

The chain links TRBV18 to TRBJ2-1, with D possibly TRBD2 on 5 matching bases. This CDR3 has 15 amino acids. Germline V gene data show CDR1 as KGHSH and CDR2 as LQKENI. V lost 3 bases and J 2 bases, leaving 11 bases between the germline ends. CDR3 DNA: TGTGCCAGCTCACCCACCACGAGGGCCTACAATGAGCAGTTCTTC. Its translation: CASSPTTRAYNEQFF.

The chain has TRBV6-5 and TRBJ1-2; 7 nucleotides line up with TRBD1. From germline, CDR1 is MNHEY and CDR2 SVGAGI. Losses at the gene ends were 6 bases for V and 3 bases for J; bases not matched to a gene: 7. The CDR3 has 14 amino acids. The CDR3 DNA sequence: TGTGCCAGCAGCTGGCAGGGGGTCGACTATGGCTACACCTTC. The encoded protein is CASSWQGVDYGYTF.

This chain links TRBV30 with TRBJ1-3, with no clear D. Deletions cut 0 bases from V and 0 bases from J, with 9 bases between. This CDR3 is 15 amino acids long. The germline V gene encodes CDR1 GTSNPN and CDR2 SVGIG (reference sequence). CDR3 sequence: CAWSVLGVSGNTIYF. Here the CDR3 DNA reads TGTGCCTGGAGTGTATTAGGAGTCTCTGGAAACACCATATATTTT.

The chain recombines TRBV7-8 with TRBJ2-7, with D perhaps matching TRBD1 (5 bases). The V gene's germline CDR1 is SGHVS and CDR2 FQNEAQ. V was trimmed by 5 bases and J by 2 bases, leaving 13 bases between them. This CDR3 comprises 14 residues. The CDR3 here is CASSLNLRAYEQYF. CDR3 DNA sequence: TGTGCCAGCAGCCTCAATCTCAGGGCCTACGAGCAGTACTTC.

The chain recombines TRBV6-5 with TRBJ1-1, with D unclear. V lost 5 bases to trimming and J lost 1 base, with 8 bases between them. Germline V gene sequence: CDR1 MNHEY, CDR2 SVGAGI. The CDR3 loop spans 13 amino acids. The CDR3 bases are TGTGCCAGCAGTCTTATTTCGAACACTGAAGCTTTCTTT. This translates into CASSLISNTEAFF.

This chain connects TRBV7-2 to TRBJ2-7, with 8 bases aligning to TRBD1. The CDR3 totals 15 residues. The germline V gene has CDR1 SGHTA and CDR2 FQGNSA. The junction had 7 bases not matched to a gene; V was cut back by 6 bases and J by 0 bases. CDR3 sequence (DNA): TGTGCCAGCAGGGACGGACAGGGCCTCTCCTACGAGCAGTACTTC. Translation gives CASRDGQGLSYEQYF.

This clone has a single count. The rearrangement joins TRBV29-1 to TRBJ1-3; D not certain. CDR3 length equals 12 residues. Germline-derived CDR1 and CDR2 are SQVTM and ANQGSEA. Trimming took off 4 bases at V and 0 bases at J, with 4 bases between the two ends. The CDR3 reads CSVGNSGNTIYF. For the CDR3, the DNA is TGCAGCGTTGGTAACTCTGGAAACACCATATATTTT.

This rearrangement joins TRBV10-3 to TRBJ1-2; D is perhaps TRBD1 (6 bases). Trimming removed 3 bases at V and 6 bases at J, with 23 bases between. This CDR3 contains 17 residues. CDR1 and CDR2 from the germline V gene are ENHRY and SYGVKD. CDR3: CAISEEIPGHREDGYTF. Here the CDR3 DNA reads TGTGCCATCAGTGAAGAGATACCGGGACACCGGGAAGATGGCTACACCTTC.

The chain couples TRBV19 to TRBJ1-1, with TRBD1 matching over 8 bases. This CDR3 spans 14 amino acids. CDR1 is LNHDA and CDR2 is SQIVND in the germline V gene (reference sequence). The V gene end was trimmed by 5 bases and the J gene end by 0 bases; junction bases not matched to a gene: 2. The CDR3 region has the DNA TGTGCCAGTAGTCTACAGGGGGTGAACACTGAAGCTTTCTTT. The encoded protein is CASSLQGVNTEAFF.

The chain employs TRBV4-2 and TRBJ2-3; 14 positions match TRBD2. This CDR3 has 16 residues. Germline V gene sequence: CDR1 LGHNA, CDR2 YNFKEQ. J lost 3 bases, V lost 2 bases, and 1 base had no gene match. The CDR3: CASSQRTSGGTDTQYF. CDR3 DNA sequence: TGTGCCAGCAGCCAACGGACTAGCGGGGGGACAGATACGCAGTATTTT.

This clone was counted a single time. The chain combines TRBV19 with TRBJ2-2, with D uncertain. Germline-derived CDR1 and CDR2 are LNHDA and SQIVND (reference sequence). Deletions cut 2 bases from V and 6 bases from J, with 13 bases between. The CDR3 runs to 15 residues. The CDR3 is CASSITKRTAGELFF. The CDR3 bases are TGTGCCAGTAGTATAACGAAGCGAACGGCCGGGGAGCTGTTTTTT.

The chain joins TRBV6-5 to TRBJ2-2, with D perhaps matching TRBD2 (6 bases). The V gene lost 10 bases and the J gene lost 6 bases, with 15 bases spanning the gap. The CDR3 has 13 residues. Germline V lookup: CDR1 MNHEY, CDR2 SVGAGI. CDR3 amino acids: CATLSGGSGELFF. The CDR3 DNA sequence: TGTGCCACTCTTAGCGGAGGGTCCGGGGAGCTGTTTTTT.

J is TRBJ1-3 and V is TRBV9; tentative D call: TRBD1 (5 bases). CDR3 length equals 14 residues. From germline, CDR1 is SGDLS and CDR2 YYNGEE. V lost 0 bases to trimming and J lost 4 bases, with 8 bases between them. CDR3 in amino acids: CASSVEGNGNTIYF. DNA of the CDR3: TGTGCCAGCAGCGTAGAGGGGAACGGAAACACCATATATTTT. The whole variable domain, remainder taken from reference TRBV9 and TRBJ1-3, is DSGVTQTPKHLITATGQRVTLRCSPRSGDLSVYWYQQSLDQGLQFLIQYYNGEERAKGNILERFSAQQFPDLHSELNLSSLELGDSALYFCASSVEGNGNTIYFGEGSWLTVV.

The chain recombines TRBV2 with TRBJ2-5; TRBD2 agrees at 13 bases. The tail of the sequence fits TRBJ2-7 better, so the J call may be wrong. Germline V gene data show CDR1 as SNHLY and CDR2 as FYNNEI. The CDR3 spans 15 residues. CDR3 sequence reads: CASIRTSGRPYEQYF. In nucleotides, the CDR3 is TGTGCCAGCATTAGGACTAGCGGGAGACCTTACGAGCAGTACTTC.